The source of this TCR beta chain is a study of CD8+CD57+ T cells in acquired aplastic anemia. Using genomic DNA as the template, TCR beta VDJ and CDR3 profiling was carried out. Using its own MiXCR run on the reads, TCRdb lists one record per CDR3 protein. The profile covers 200,000 to 250,000 distinct CDR3 sequences, with around half appearing a single time and about 8.3% taken by the ten largest. CDR3 length: 14 amino acids. V shed 1 base and J shed 8 bases, with 11 bases lying between them. Germline V gene lookup returns CDR1 MGHRA and CDR2 YSYEKL. Patients selected for sequencing had displayed CD8+CD57+ cell expansion by flow cytometry.

This receptor was identified in a human donor with aplastic anemia. Sequences were obtained from sorted CD4+, CD8+, or CD8+CD57+ T cells (not recorded which) from PBMCs. This chain joins TRBV4-1 and TRBJ1-4; no definite D call. CDR3 loop: CASSQGRGEEKLFF. The CDR3 nucleotides are TGCGCCAGCAGCCAAGGACGGGGAGAAGAAAAACTGTTTTTT.